What follows is one T cell receptor (beta chain) and its context. The antigen is unknown. The data derive from a study of post-analysis software for immune sequencing data. Broader study findings: With TRBV5-6, TRBV5-1 and TRBV20-1 included, about five TRBV segments were more frequent in patients than in controls.

The germline V gene has CDR1 MNHNS and CDR2 SASEGT. CDR3 length equals 15 residues. V was shortened by 7 bases and J by 3 bases, with 18 bases between the two germline ends. Unique molecular identifiers were built into the TCR beta cDNA libraries. MiXCR was run by TCRdb on the PCR reads, yielding one entry per CDR3 protein. The table lists hundreds of thousands of distinct CDR3 sequences, about 44% of them singletons. The TCR was taken from a girl between 10 and 17 years old with multiple sclerosis. This sequence joins TRBV6-1 and TRBJ1-1, with D perhaps matching TRBD1 (6 bases). Sequencing was done on a sample of blood. CDR3 amino acids: CASTLKGGLDTEAFF. CDR3 nucleotide sequence: TGTGCCAGCACTCTTAAAGGGGGGTTGGACACTGAAGCTTTCTTT.